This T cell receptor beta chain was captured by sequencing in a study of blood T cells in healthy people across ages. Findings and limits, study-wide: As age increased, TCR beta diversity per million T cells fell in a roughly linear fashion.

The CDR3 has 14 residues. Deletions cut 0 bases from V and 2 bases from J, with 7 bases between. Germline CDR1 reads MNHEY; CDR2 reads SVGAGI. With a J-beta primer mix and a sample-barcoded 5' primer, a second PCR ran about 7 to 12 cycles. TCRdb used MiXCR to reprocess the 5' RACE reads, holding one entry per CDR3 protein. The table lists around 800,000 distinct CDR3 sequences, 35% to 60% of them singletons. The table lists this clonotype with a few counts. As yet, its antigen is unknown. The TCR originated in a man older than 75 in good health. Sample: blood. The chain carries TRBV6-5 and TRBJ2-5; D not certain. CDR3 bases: TGTGCCAGCAGTTACTCGCGCTTTCAAGAGACCCAGTACTTC. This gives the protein CASSYSRFQETQYF.